The 18 T cell receptor beta chains listed next were all sequenced from one sample in a study of cytomegalovirus exposure and HLA in healthy donors (dated 2017 in TCRdb). Receptors were amplified or captured by the immunoSEQ multiplex PCR assay. For the multiplex PCR, a mixture combining 60 forward primers for TCR Vbeta segments and 13 reverse primers for TCR Jbeta segments was used. TCRdb holds this immuneACCESS table with in-frame rearrangements only. Some clones are missing; in checked studies, unresolved V genes explain under half, and the rest has no known cause. The sample table holds 150,000 to 250,000 clones, of which 79% were seen once. Of the sample, 4.4% is held by the ten largest clones. What was sequenced was PBMCs. These receptor sequences come from a woman in her 30s in good health and CMV-seropositive.

This clone was seen a handful of times. The V gene is TRBV7-8, the J gene TRBJ1-5; weak D call: TRBD1 (6 bases). Germline loops: CDR1 SGHVS, CDR2 FQNEAQ. Trimming pared 1 base from V and 6 bases from J, leaving 13 bases between. The CDR3 is 15 amino acids. The chain's CDR3 is CASSLEGGPVQPQHF. In DNA form, the CDR3 reads TGTGCCAGCAGCTTAGAGGGGGGGCCGGTTCAGCCCCAGCATTTT.

The J gene is TRBJ1-2, the V gene TRBV5-8, with unresolved D. The V gene lost 6 bases and the J gene lost 4 bases, with 13 bases spanning the gap. The length of the CDR3 is 13 residues. The germline V gene has CDR1 SGHTS and CDR2 YDEGEE. For the CDR3, the DNA is TGTGCCAGCACCGAACAGTTCACCTATGGCTACACCTTC. It is translated as CASTEQFTYGYTF.

Here the CDR3 DNA reads TGTGCCAGCATCTCCCTCCCGACAGAGGATGGCTACACCTTC. Protein sequence: CASISLPTEDGYTF. The V and J genes are TRBV5-4 and TRBJ1-2; a possible D gene is TRBD1 (5 bases). The V gene lost 6 bases and the J gene lost 6 bases, with 18 bases spanning the gap. The germline gives CDR1 SGHNT, CDR2 YYREEE (reference sequence). The CDR3 has 14 residues.

Comments on this clone: The sample holds other DNA sequences that translate to the same CDR3. The V call is TRBV11-2, the J call TRBJ1-1, with D uncertain. In germline, CDR1 is SGHAT, CDR2 FQNNGV. CDR3 size: 16 residues. V gave up 9 bases and J gave up 0 bases, with 20 bases separating them. CDR3 loop: CASSPLRTGMNTEAFF. In DNA form, the CDR3 reads TGTGCCAGTAGCCCCTTGAGGACGGGAATGAACACTGAAGCTTTCTTT.

The chain employs TRBV7-9 and TRBJ1-2; D not resolved. CDR3 length equals 12 residues. Germline lookup yields CDR1 SEHNR and CDR2 FQNEAQ (reference sequence). V shed 5 bases and J shed 7 bases, with 11 bases lying between them. CDR3 loop: CASSLHLTGYTF. The CDR3 DNA reads as TGTGCCAGCAGCCTCCACCTAACTGGCTACACCTTC.

V is TRBV6-6 and J is TRBJ2-7; 9 bases match TRBD1. The germline CDR1 and CDR2 sequences are MNHNY and SVGAGI (reference sequence). V shed 6 bases, J shed 2 bases, and the junction held 8 bases outside the gene matches. The CDR3 consists of 15 residues. In DNA form, the CDR3 reads TGTGCCAGCAGGTACACCGGGACAGGGCCCTACGAGCAGTACTTC. Its translation: CASRYTGTGPYEQYF.

The V and J genes are TRBV7-9 and TRBJ2-7; 8 bases map to TRBD1. Germline trimming cut 0 bases from V and 2 bases from J; bases unmatched to any gene: 3. Germline V gene data show CDR1 as SEHNR and CDR2 as FQNEAQ (reference sequence). The CDR3 length is 15 residues. The CDR3 reads CASSLAQGETYEQYF. CDR3 DNA sequence: TGTGCCAGCAGCTTAGCACAGGGGGAGACCTACGAGCAGTACTTC.

The chain joins TRBV5-4 to TRBJ2-2, with D possibly matching TRBD1 (5 bases). CDR1 is SGHNT and CDR2 is YYREEE in the germline V gene (reference sequence). V gave up 0 bases and J gave up 5 bases, with 11 bases separating them. This CDR3 is built from 15 residues. The chain's CDR3 is CASSLDRLGTGELFF. CDR3 coding DNA: TGTGCCAGCAGCTTGGACAGGCTCGGGACCGGGGAGCTGTTTTTT.

A single count supports this clone. The rearrangement joins TRBV27 to TRBJ1-1; D is undetermined. Deletions cut 2 bases from V and 5 bases from J, with 15 bases between. The CDR3 covers 15 residues. Germline V gene sequence: CDR1 MNHEY, CDR2 SMNVEV (reference sequence). The CDR3 here is CASSLIEGLVTEAFF. CDR3 DNA sequence: TGTGCCAGCAGTTTAATTGAGGGCCTAGTGACTGAAGCTTTCTTT.

This chain uses TRBV12-5 with TRBJ2-7, with TRBD2 as a possible D gene (6 bases). This CDR3 is built from 14 residues. Trimming removed 5 bases from V and 7 bases from J, with 18 bases in between. In germline, CDR1 is LGHNT, CDR2 FRNRAP. CDR3 nucleotides: TGTGCTAGTGGTCGAGGGGAGGCAGGGTATGAGCAGTACTTC. Translating gives CASGRGEAGYEQYF.

This rearrangement joins TRBV19 to TRBJ2-1, with 12 bases fitting TRBD2. The CDR3 is 21 residues long. Germline values: CDR1 LNHDA, CDR2 SQIVND (reference sequence). The junction had 15 bases not matched to a gene; V was cut back by 0 bases and J by 3 bases. CDR3 region: CASSIERMASGRASVYNEQFF. The CDR3, as DNA: TGTGCCAGTAGTATAGAGAGGATGGCTAGCGGGAGGGCCTCGGTCTACAATGAGCAGTTCTTC.

This chain uses TRBV5-1 with TRBJ2-2, with 8 nucleotides matching TRBD1. The CDR3 covers 16 residues. In germline, CDR1 is SGHRS, CDR2 YFSETQ. Trimming removed 0 bases from V and 4 bases from J; junction bases left unmatched: 5. Written as DNA, the CDR3 is TGCGCCAGCAGCTTGGCCCAGGGGGCGAGCACCGGGGAGCTGTTTTTT. Residues: CASSLAQGASTGELFF.

The chain carries TRBV5-4 and TRBJ2-7, with 10 bases identical to TRBD1. Trimming took 3 bases from V and 4 from J; bases not matched to a gene: 10. The CDR3 loop spans 16 amino acids. The V gene's germline CDR1 is SGHNT and CDR2 YYREEE (reference sequence). The CDR3 DNA is TGTGCCAGCAGCTCTAGCTTGGGACAGGGGATTTACGAGCAGTACTTC. Its translation is CASSSSLGQGIYEQYF.

Note on this clone: This sample also contains other DNA sequences that code for the same CDR3. The V and J genes are TRBV11-2 and TRBJ2-2, with TRBD1 matching over 7 bases. This CDR3 is built from 13 residues. The V segment lost 6 bases and the J segment 6 bases; nucleotides outside the gene matches: 4. In germline, CDR1 is SGHAT, CDR2 FQNNGV. The CDR3 reads CASSMQGAGELFF. The CDR3 coding sequence is TGTGCCAGCAGTATGCAGGGGGCCGGGGAGCTGTTTTTT.

The chain carries TRBV6-1 and TRBJ1-1; D not certain. The V end was cut by 7 bases, the J end by 1 base, with 13 bases between. The CDR3 spans 14 residues. Germline V lookup: CDR1 MNHNS, CDR2 SASEGT. The CDR3 nucleotides read TGTGCCAGCACCCTATACGTTGGGAACACTGAAGCTTTCTTT. Amino acid sequence: CASTLYVGNTEAFF.

The rearrangement uses TRBV18 and TRBJ1-2, with 9 bases aligning to TRBD1. The germline V gene has CDR1 KGHSH and CDR2 LQKENI. The CDR3 covers 14 residues. V shed 3 bases and J 7 bases; nucleotides not matched to a gene: 6. The CDR3, as DNA: TGTGCCAGCTCACCTCCGGGACAGGGTTCTGGCTACACCTTC. It specifies CASSPPGQGSGYTF.

The chain combines TRBV5-6 with TRBJ1-1; perhaps TRBD1 as D (5 bases). The CDR3 consists of 15 residues. V was clipped by 0 bases and J by 7 bases, with 16 bases between them. Germline-derived CDR1 and CDR2 are SGHDT and YYEEEE. The CDR3 sequence is CASSLGHRLINEAFF. CDR3 bases: TGTGCCAGCAGCTTGGGGCACAGGTTAATTAATGAAGCTTTCTTT.

The genes are TRBV7-7 and TRBJ2-7; D is uncertain. V lost 5 bases to trimming and J lost 5 bases, with 16 bases between them. CDR1 SSHAT and CDR2 FNYEAQ come from the germline V gene (reference sequence). The CDR3 is 14 residues long. CDR3 sequence reads: CASSPQFEAHEQYF. As DNA, the CDR3 is TGTGCCAGCAGCCCCCAGTTCGAGGCTCACGAGCAGTACTTC.